This TCR beta chain appears in the sequencing data of a study of cytomegalovirus exposure and HLA in healthy donors. The CDR3 covers 12 residues. With 5 bases removed from V and 7 bases from J, the gap between germline ends came to 11 bases. The germline CDR1 and CDR2 sequences are SEHNR and FQNEAQ (reference sequence). The study ran its PCR with 60 Vbeta and 13 Jbeta primers. TCRdb keeps only in-frame clones here, not all; method: immunoSEQ multiplex PCR. The sample includes more than 95,000 clones, 81% seen only once; the top ten take 1.8%. The chain is built from TRBV7-9 and TRBJ2-5; unclear D gene. Sequencing was performed on PBMCs. This TCR was sampled from a man aged 18 to 29 in good health and CMV-seronegative. For the CDR3, the DNA is TGTGCCAGCAGCACACCGTCAGGGACCCAGTACTTC. Amino acid sequence: CASSTPSGTQYF. The full variable domain, rest sourced from reference TRBV7-9 and TRBJ2-5, is DTGVSQNPRHKITKRGQNVTFRCDPISEHNRLYWYRQTLGQGPEFLTYFQNEAQLEKSRLLSDRFSAERPKGSFSTLEIQRTEQGDSAMYLCASSTPSGTQYFGPGTRLLVL.